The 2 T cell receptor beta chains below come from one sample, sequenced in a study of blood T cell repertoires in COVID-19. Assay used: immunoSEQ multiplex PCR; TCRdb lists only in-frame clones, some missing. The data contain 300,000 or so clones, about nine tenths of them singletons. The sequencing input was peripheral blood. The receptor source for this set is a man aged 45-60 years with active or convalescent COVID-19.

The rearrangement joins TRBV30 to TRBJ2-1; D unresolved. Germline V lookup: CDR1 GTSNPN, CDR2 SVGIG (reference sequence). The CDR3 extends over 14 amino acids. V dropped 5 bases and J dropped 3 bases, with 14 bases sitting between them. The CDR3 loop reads CAWSRSQIYNEQFF. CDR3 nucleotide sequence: TGTGCCTGGTCGAGGAGTCAAATCTACAATGAGCAGTTCTTC. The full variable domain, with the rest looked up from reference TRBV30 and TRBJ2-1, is SQTIHQWPATLVQPVGSPLSLECTVEGTSNPNLYWYRQAAGRGLQLLFYSVGIGQISSEVPQNLSASRPQDRQFILSSKKLLLSDSGFYLCAWSRSQIYNEQFFGPGTRLTVL.

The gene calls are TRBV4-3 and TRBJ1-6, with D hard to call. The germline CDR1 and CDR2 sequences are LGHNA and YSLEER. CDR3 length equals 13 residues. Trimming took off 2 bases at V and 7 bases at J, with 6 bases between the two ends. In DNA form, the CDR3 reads TGCGCCAGCAGCCAAACAGTCAATTCACCCCTCCACTTT. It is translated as CASSQTVNSPLHF.